These 3 T cell receptor beta chains share one sample of origin, sequenced in a study of blood T cell dynamics during melanoma immunotherapy. The time point is: week 3, after first cycle of checkpoint inhibitor. Data came from immunoSEQ multiplex PCR; TCRdb stores just in-frame clones and leaves some out. The sample has about 11,000 clones; less than 90% are singletons. Sequencing was performed on blood, taken from a patient treated with checkpoint blockade. The receptor set was obtained from a human donor with melanoma.

This clone appeared a single time. The chain recombines TRBV7-2 with TRBJ2-5; no clear D. CDR3 length equals 16 residues. In germline, CDR1 is SGHTA, CDR2 FQGNSA. The V end was cut by 1 base, the J end by 1 base, with 13 bases between. The CDR3 DNA follows: TGTGCCAGCAGCTTAGGAGTAGTTCGAGGCCAAGAGACCCAGTACTTC. Amino acids: CASSLGVVRGQETQYF.

This rearrangement joins TRBV7-3 to TRBJ2-4, with D hard to call. CDR1 and CDR2 from the germline V gene are SGHTA and FQGTGA. This CDR3 has 18 residues. The V and J ends lost 4 bases and 1 base respectively, with 20 bases between them. The chain's CDR3 is CASSSNSWVGKAKNIQYF. In DNA form, the CDR3 reads TGTGCCAGCAGCTCCAACTCATGGGTCGGCAAGGCCAAAAACATTCAGTACTTC. Full variable domain (missing parts from reference TRBV7-3 and TRBJ2-4): GAGVSQTPSNKVTEKGKYVELRCDPISGHTALYWYRQSLGQGPEFLIYFQGTGAADDSGLPNDRFFAVRPEGSVSTLKIQRTERGDSAVYLCASSSNSWVGKAKNIQYFGAGTRLSVL.

V usage is TRBV27 and J usage is TRBJ1-2, with D possibly being TRBD1 (5 bases). CDR1 MNHEY and CDR2 SMNVEV come from the germline V gene (reference sequence). The CDR3 covers 13 residues. Trimming removed 3 bases at V and 4 bases at J, with 9 bases between. The CDR3 sequence: CASSFQGTYGYTF. The CDR3 DNA is TGTGCCAGCAGTTTTCAGGGTACCTATGGCTACACCTTC.